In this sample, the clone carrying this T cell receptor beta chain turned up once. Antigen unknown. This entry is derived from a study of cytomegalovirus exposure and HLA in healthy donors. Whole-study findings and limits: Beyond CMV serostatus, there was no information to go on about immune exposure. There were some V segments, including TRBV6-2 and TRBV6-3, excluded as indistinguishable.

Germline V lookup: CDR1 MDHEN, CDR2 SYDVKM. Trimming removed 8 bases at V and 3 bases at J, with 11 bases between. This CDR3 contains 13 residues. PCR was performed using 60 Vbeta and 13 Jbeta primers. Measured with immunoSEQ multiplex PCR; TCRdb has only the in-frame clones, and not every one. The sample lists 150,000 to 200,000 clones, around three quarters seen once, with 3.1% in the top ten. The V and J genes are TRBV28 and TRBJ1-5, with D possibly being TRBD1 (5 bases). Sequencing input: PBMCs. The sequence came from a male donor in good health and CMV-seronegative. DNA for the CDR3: TGTGCCAGCGGGCAGGGTGTCAATCAGCCCCAGCATTTT. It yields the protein CASGQGVNQPQHF.